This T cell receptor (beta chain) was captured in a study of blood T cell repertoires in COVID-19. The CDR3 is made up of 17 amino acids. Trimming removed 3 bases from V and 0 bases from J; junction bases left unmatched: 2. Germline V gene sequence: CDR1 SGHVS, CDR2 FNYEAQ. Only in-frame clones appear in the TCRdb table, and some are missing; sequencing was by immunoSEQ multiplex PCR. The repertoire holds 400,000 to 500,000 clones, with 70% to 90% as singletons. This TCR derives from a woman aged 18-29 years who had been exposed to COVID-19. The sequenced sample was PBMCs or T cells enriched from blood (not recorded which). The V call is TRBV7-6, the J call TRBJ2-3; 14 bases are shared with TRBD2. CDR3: CASSLGLAGASTDTQYF. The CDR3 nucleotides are TGTGCCAGCAGCTTGGGACTAGCGGGGGCTAGCACAGATACGCAGTATTTT.